This TCR beta chain was recovered during a study of cytomegalovirus exposure and HLA in healthy donors. Study findings and constraints: In a later analysis, HLA-associated TCR beta chains were more clonally expanded than equally common others.

Points on this clone: Its antigen is still unknown.

V was clipped by 0 bases and J by 3 bases; unmatched bases: 12. Germline-derived CDR1 and CDR2 are MNHNS and SASEGT. This CDR3 has 19 residues. PCR primers comprised 60 Vbeta and 13 Jbeta primers. Clones were sequenced by immunoSEQ multiplex PCR, and TCRdb holds only the in-frame ones, with some missing. The sample carries approximately 150,000 clones, around 67% recorded once. V is TRBV6-1 and J is TRBJ2-2, with TRBD2 identical over 8 bases. This sequence was found in a woman under 30 in good health and CMV-seropositive. The sample consisted of PBMCs. DNA for the CDR3: TGTGCCAGCAGTGAAGCGCCGCGGGTAGGGCGGGGGGACACCGGGGAGCTGTTTTTT. It codes for CASSEAPRVGRGDTGELFF.